The present T cell receptor (beta chain) was sequenced within a study of identifying expanded T cells in peripheral blood. With regard to this clone: The antigen is unknown.

The junction had 14 bases not matched to a gene; V was cut back by 5 bases and J by 7 bases. The germline V gene encodes CDR1 SGHTA and CDR2 FQGTGA. The CDR3 runs to 16 residues. Study results and limitations: Technical replicates showed roughly 1.2 changed clones; approximately two weeks roughly 16; four weeks 19.

Method: immunoSEQ multiplex PCR; TCRdb's copy keeps in-frame clones and lacks some. The data contain about 58,000 clones, roughly nine tenths of them singletons. This rearrangement joins TRBV7-3 to TRBJ1-5; 7 bases are a match to TRBD1. The TCR originated in a person between 18 and 70 years old in good health. The source material was blood. The CDR3 DNA reads as TGTGCCAGCAGCCAGAACAGGGGCCAGAGGAACCAGCCCCAGCATTTT. Translated: CASSQNRGQRNQPQHF. The variable domain in full, with the rest retrieved from reference TRBV7-3 and TRBJ1-5, is GAGVSQTPSNKVTEKGKYVELRCDPISGHTALYWYRQSLGQGPEFLIYFQGTGAADDSGLPNDRFFAVRPEGSVSTLKIQRTERGDSAVYLCASSQNRGQRNQPQHFGDGTRLSIL.